The subject of this entry is one T cell receptor beta chain. The antigen is not known. Its ends do not fully match the called genes, so a read error is possible. TCR beta VDJ and CDR3 profiles were obtained from a genomic DNA template. One entry per CDR3 protein results from TCRdb running MiXCR on the reads. The sample yields 35,000 to 45,000 distinct CDR3 sequences, around three quarters seen once. This sample is part of a study of CD8+CD57+ T cells in acquired aplastic anemia. About the research overall: When averaged, DNA from sorted CD4+ and CD8+ cells came to approximately 3 ug.

The CDR3 is made up of 15 amino acids. Germline lookup yields CDR1 SNHLY and CDR2 FYNNEI. Notes on the study in general: Overlap between patients and controls comprised almost 30 CD8+ CDR3 sequences. The study found no significant CD8+ Simpson's diversity difference between patients and controls.

The chain recombines TRBV2 with TRBJ2-7; 8 bases fit TRBD2. The sequencing sample was made of sorted CD4+, CD8+, or CD8+CD57+ T cells (not recorded which) from PBMCs. This TCR derives from a human donor in good health, serving as a control. CDR3 loop: CAISDMTSVRYEQYF. The CDR3 region has the DNA TGTGCCATCAGTGACATGACTAGCGTTCGGTACGAGCAGTACTTC.